One sample yielded the 5 T cell receptor beta chains listed below, sequenced in a study of CD8+ T cells in alopecia areata. RNA extraction was followed by reverse transcription into cDNA, which acted as the sequencing template. This table comes from immunoSEQ multiplex PCR, and its TCRdb copy is limited to in-frame clones, with some not included. The data contain some 110,000 clones, roughly two fifths of them singletons. The sequenced sample consisted of CD4+ T cells sorted from blood. These receptors came from a human donor with alopecia areata.

This clone was picked up a small number of times. V and J are TRBV7-2 and TRBJ1-2; TRBD1 agrees at 9 bases. The CDR3 has 14 residues. The V gene end was trimmed by 1 base and the J gene end by 8 bases; junction bases not matched to a gene: 5. CDR1 is SGHTA, CDR2 FQGNSA, per germline. For the CDR3, the DNA is TGTGCCAGCAGCTTAGAATGGGACAGGGAGGGCTACACCTTC. This sequence encodes CASSLEWDREGYTF.

The V gene is TRBV7-9, the J gene TRBJ2-3, with unresolved D. V was shortened by 5 bases and J by 3 bases, with 6 bases between the two germline ends. The CDR3 covers 12 residues. Germline CDR1 is SEHNR and CDR2 is FQNEAQ (reference sequence). Here the CDR3 reads CASSRRTDTQYF. DNA of the CDR3: TGTGCCAGCAGCAGAAGGACAGATACGCAGTATTTT.

This clone was counted a few times. The J gene is TRBJ2-7, the V gene TRBV29-1; 8 bases align to TRBD2. This CDR3 has 13 residues. The germline CDR1 and CDR2 sequences are SQVTM and ANQGSEA. V dropped 4 bases and J dropped 3; count of bases not matched to a gene: 5. CDR3 amino acids: CSVGLALDYEQYF. DNA of the CDR3: TGCAGCGTTGGACTAGCGCTTGACTACGAGCAGTACTTC.

The DNA for the CDR3 is TGTGCCAGCAGTCGACAAGAGACCCAGTACTTC. This sequence encodes CASSRQETQYF. This chain links TRBV6-6 with TRBJ2-5; D uncertain. In germline, CDR1 is MNHNY, CDR2 SVGAGI (reference sequence). The V end was cut by 5 bases, the J end by 2 bases, with 3 bases between. The CDR3 spans 11 residues.

This clone has more than one count but fewer than ten. The chain uses TRBV27 and TRBJ1-5; no firm D call. V was shortened by 3 bases and J by 9 bases, with 9 bases between the two germline ends. CDR1 is MNHEY and CDR2 is SMNVEV in the germline V gene (reference sequence). This CDR3 comprises 12 residues. CDR3 residues: CASSFVPGPQHF. CDR3 DNA: TGTGCCAGCAGTTTTGTTCCGGGGCCCCAGCATTTT.